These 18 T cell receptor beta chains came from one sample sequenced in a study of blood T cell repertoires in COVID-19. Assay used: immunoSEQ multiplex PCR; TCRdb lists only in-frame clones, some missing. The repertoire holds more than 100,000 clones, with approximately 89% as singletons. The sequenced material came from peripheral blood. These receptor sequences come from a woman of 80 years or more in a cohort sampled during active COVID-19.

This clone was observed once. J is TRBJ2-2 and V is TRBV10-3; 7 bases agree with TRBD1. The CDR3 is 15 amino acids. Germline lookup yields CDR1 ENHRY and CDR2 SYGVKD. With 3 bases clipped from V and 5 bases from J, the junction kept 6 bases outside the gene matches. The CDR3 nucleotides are TGTGCCATCAGTGAACAGGACAGGAGGACCGGGGAGCTGTTTTTT. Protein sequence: CAISEQDRRTGELFF.

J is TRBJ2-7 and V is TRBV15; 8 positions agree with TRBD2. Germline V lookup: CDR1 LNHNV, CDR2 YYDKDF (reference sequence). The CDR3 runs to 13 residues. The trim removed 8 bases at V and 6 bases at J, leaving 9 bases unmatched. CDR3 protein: CATRRTGGPEQYF. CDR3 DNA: TGTGCCACCCGACGGACGGGGGGGCCCGAGCAGTACTTC.

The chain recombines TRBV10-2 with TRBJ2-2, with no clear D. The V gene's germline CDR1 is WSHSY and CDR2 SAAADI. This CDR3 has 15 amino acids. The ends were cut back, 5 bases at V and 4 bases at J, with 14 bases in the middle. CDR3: CASSSGLDSTGELFF. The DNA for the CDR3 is TGCGCCAGCAGTTCTGGTCTAGATAGCACCGGGGAGCTGTTTTTT.

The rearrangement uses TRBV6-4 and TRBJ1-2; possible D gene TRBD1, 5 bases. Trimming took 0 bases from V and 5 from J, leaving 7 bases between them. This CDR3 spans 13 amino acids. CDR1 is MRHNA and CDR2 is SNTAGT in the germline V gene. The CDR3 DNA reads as TGTGCCAGCAGTGACTCTGGGGGGTATGGCTACACCTTC. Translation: CASSDSGGYGYTF.

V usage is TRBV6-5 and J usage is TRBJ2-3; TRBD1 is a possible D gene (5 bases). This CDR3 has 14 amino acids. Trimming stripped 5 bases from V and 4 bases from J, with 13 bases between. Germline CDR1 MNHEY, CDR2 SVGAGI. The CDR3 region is CASSTRQSPDTQYF. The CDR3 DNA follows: TGTGCCAGCAGTACCCGACAGAGTCCAGATACGCAGTATTTT.

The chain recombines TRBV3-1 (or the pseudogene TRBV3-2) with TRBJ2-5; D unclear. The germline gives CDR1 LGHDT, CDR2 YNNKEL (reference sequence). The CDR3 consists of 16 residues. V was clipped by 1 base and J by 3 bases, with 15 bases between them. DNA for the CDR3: TGTGCCAGCAGCCAAGTCCCGCGAAACAGTGAAGAGACCCAGTACTTC. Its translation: CASSQVPRNSEETQYF.

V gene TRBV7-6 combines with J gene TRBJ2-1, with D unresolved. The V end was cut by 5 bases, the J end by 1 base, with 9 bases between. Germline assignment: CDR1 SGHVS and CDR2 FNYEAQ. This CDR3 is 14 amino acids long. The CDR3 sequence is CASSALPSYNEQFF. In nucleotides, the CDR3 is TGTGCCAGCAGCGCACTCCCTTCCTACAATGAGCAGTTCTTC.

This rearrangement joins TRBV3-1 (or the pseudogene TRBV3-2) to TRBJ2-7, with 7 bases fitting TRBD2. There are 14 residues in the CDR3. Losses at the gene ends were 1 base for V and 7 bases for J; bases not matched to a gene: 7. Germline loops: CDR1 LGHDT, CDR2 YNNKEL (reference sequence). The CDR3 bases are TGTGCCAGCAGCCAAGTCGCGGGGGAGGTGGAGCAGTACTTC. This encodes CASSQVAGEVEQYF.

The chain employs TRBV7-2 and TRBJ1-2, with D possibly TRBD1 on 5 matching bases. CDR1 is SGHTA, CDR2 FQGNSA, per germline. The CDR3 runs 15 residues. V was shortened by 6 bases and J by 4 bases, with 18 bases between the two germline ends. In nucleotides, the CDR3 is TGTGCCAGCAGATACCACCTAGGGACTGTCTATGGCTACACCTTC. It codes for CASRYHLGTVYGYTF.

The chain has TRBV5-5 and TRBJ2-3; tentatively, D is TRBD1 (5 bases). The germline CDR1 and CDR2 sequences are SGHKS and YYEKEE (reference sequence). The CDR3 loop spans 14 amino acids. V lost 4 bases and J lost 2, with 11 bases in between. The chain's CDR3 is CASSARVPTDTQYF. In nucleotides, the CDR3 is TGTGCCAGCAGCGCCAGGGTTCCCACAGATACGCAGTATTTT.

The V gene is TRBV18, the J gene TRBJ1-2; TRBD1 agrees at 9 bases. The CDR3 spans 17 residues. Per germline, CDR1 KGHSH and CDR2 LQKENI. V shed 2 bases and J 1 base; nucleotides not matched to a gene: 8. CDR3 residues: CASSPIAGTGNNYGYTF. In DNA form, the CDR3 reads TGTGCCAGCTCACCAATTGCCGGGACAGGGAATAACTATGGCTACACCTTC.

CDR3 region: CASSPGTSGGREQFF. The CDR3 DNA reads TGTGCCAGCAGCCCCGGGACTAGCGGGGGTCGGGAGCAGTTCTTC. The rearrangement joins TRBV7-9 to TRBJ2-1, with 14 bases that match TRBD2. The length of the CDR3 is 15 residues. Germline CDR1 SEHNR, CDR2 FQNEAQ (reference sequence). V lost 5 bases, J lost 10 bases, and 7 bases stayed unmatched.

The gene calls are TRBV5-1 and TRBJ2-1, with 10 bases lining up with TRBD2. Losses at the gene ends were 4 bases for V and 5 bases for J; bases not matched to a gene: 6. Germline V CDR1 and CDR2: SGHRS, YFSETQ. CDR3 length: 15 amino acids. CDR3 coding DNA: TGCGCCAGCAGCCCAGCGGGGGGGAGCCACAATGAGCAGTTCTTC. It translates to CASSPAGGSHNEQFF.

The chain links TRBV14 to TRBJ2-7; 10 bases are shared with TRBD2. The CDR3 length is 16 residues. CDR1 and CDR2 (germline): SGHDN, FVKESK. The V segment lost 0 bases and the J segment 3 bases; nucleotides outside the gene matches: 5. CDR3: CASSQDSSGSNYEQYF. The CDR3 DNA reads TGTGCCAGCAGCCAAGATTCTAGCGGGAGTAACTACGAGCAGTACTTC.

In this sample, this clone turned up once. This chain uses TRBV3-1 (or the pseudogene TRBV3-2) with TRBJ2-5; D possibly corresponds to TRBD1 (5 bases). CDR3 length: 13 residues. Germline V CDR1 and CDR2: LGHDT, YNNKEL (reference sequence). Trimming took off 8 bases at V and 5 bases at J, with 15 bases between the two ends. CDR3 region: CASLGAGRETQYF. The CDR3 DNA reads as TGTGCCAGCCTTGGGGCCGGTAGGGAGACCCAGTACTTC.

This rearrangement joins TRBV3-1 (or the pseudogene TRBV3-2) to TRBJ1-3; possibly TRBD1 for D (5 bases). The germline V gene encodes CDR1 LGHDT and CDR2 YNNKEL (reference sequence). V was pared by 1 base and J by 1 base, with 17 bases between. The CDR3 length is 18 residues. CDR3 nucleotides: TGTGCCAGCAGCCAAGTGGGGCCAGGATTGCTATCTGGAAACACCATATATTTT. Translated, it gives CASSQVGPGLLSGNTIYF.

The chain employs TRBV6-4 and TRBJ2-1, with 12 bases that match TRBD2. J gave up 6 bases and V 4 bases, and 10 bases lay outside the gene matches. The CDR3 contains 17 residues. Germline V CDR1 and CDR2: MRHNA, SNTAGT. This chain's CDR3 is CASSGGNGLAGSNEQFF. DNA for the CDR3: TGTGCCAGCAGTGGGGGGAATGGACTAGCGGGGAGCAATGAGCAGTTCTTC.

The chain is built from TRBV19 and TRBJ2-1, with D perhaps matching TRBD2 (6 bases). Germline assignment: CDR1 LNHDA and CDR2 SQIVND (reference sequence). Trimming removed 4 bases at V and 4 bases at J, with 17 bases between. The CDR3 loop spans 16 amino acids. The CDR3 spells CASSNTGLSPYNEQFF. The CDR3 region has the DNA TGTGCCAGTAGTAACACGGGACTCTCCCCTTACAATGAGCAGTTCTTC.